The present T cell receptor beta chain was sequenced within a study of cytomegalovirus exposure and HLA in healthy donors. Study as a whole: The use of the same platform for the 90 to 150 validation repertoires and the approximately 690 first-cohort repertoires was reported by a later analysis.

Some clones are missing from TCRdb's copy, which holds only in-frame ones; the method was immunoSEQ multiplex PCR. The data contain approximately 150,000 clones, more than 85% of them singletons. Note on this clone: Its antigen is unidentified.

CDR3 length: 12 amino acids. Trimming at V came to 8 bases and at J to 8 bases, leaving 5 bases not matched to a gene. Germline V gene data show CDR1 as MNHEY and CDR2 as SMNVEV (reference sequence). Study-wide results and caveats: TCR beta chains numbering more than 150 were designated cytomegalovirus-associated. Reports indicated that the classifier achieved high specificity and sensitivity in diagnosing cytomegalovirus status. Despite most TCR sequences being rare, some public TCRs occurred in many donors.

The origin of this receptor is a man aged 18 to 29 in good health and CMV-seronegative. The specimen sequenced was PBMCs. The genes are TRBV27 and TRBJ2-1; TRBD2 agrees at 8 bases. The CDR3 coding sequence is TGTGCCAGCGGACGGGGGGGCGATGAGCAGTTCTTC. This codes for CASGRGGDEQFF.